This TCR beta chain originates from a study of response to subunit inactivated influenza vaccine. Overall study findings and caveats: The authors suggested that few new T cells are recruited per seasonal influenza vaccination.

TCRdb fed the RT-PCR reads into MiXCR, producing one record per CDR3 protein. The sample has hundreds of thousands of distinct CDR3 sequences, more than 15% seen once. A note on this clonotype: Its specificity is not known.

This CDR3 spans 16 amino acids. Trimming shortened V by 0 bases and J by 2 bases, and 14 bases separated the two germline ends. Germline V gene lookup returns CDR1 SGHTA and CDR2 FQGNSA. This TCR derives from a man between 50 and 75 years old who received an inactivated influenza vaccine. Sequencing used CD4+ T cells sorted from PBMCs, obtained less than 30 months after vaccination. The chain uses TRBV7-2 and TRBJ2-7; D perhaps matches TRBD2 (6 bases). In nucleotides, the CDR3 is TGTGCCAGCAGCTTAGCCGCATCCGGCGGGGCCTACGAGCAGTACTTC. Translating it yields CASSLAASGGAYEQYF.